The entry below gives a single T cell receptor (beta chain) sequence along with its context. The CDR3 runs to 15 residues. V lost 0 bases to trimming and J lost 8 bases; unmatched junction nucleotides: 4. Germline lookup yields CDR1 LGHNA and CDR2 YSLEER. Alongside a J-beta primer mix, a sample-barcoded 5' primer served in a second PCR lasting about 7 to 11 cycles. TCRdb re-derived calls from the 5' RACE reads in MiXCR, one entry per CDR3 protein. Found here are around 820,000 distinct CDR3 sequences, 20% to 25% of them singletons; the top ten hold approximately 3.7%. The record originates from a study of blood T cells in healthy people across ages. These same records also appear under a second study, on T cells of mothers and their children.

The rearrangement uses TRBV4-3 and TRBJ1-2; 12 positions agree with TRBD1. Sequencing was done on a sample of blood. This receptor was taken from a boy between 10 and 17 years old in good health. The CDR3 sequence: CASSQDWDRGLGYTF. The CDR3 DNA follows: TGCGCCAGCAGCCAAGATTGGGACAGGGGGCTAGGCTACACCTTC.